What follows are 8 T cell receptor beta chains derived from one specimen sequenced in a study of cytomegalovirus exposure and HLA in healthy donors. TCRdb's copy holds only in-frame clones and misses some; the assay was immunoSEQ multiplex PCR. The repertoire has around 190,000 clones, approximately 86% of them found once; the top ten carry 7.2%. The source material was PBMCs. These receptors originate from a man aged 25 to 40 in good health and CMV-seropositive.

The V and J genes are TRBV27 and TRBJ1-5, with 9 bases lining up with TRBD1. Trimming at V came to 8 bases and at J to 3 bases, leaving 8 bases not matched to a gene. This CDR3 is 15 amino acids long. CDR1 is MNHEY and CDR2 is SMNVEV in the germline V gene (reference sequence). This chain's CDR3 is CASSLTGGPNQPQHF. CDR3 nucleotides: TGTGCCAGCTCCCTCACAGGGGGCCCCAATCAGCCCCAGCATTTT.

The chain couples TRBV5-1 to TRBJ2-3; 10 bases match TRBD2. Germline CDR1 reads SGHRS; CDR2 reads YFSETQ. V was pared by 3 bases and J by 1 base, with 5 bases of the junction left unmatched. The CDR3 spans 16 residues. The CDR3 sequence is CASSSSSGGGTDTQYF. The CDR3 region has the DNA TGCGCCAGCAGCTCTTCTAGCGGGGGTGGCACAGATACGCAGTATTTT. Complete variable domain (other parts from reference TRBV5-1 and TRBJ2-3): KAGVTQTPRYLIKTRGQQVTLSCSPISGHRSVSWYQQTPGQGLQFLFEYFSETQRNKGNFPGRFSGRQFSNSRSEMNVSTLELGDSALYLCASSSSSGGGTDTQYFGPGTRLTVL.

The chain has TRBV6-1 and TRBJ2-7; D remains unclear. V was cut by 10 bases and J by 7 bases, with 17 bases left in between. This CDR3 region has 12 residues. Germline V gene lookup returns CDR1 MNHNS and CDR2 SASEGT. CDR3 nucleotides: TGTGCCATTGGACCGACTGGCCGGGAGCAGTACTTC. It codes for CAIGPTGREQYF.

The V call is TRBV5-8, the J call TRBJ2-7; a weak D match, TRBD1 (5 bases). CDR3 length: 16 amino acids. Germline CDR1 is SGHTS and CDR2 is YDEGEE. V was clipped by 4 bases and J by 0 bases, with 17 bases between them. The CDR3 protein is CASSPTDILSSYEQYF. CDR3 coding DNA: TGTGCCAGCAGCCCAACGGACATCTTGAGCTCCTACGAGCAGTACTTC. The full variable domain, with the rest looked up from reference TRBV5-8 and TRBJ2-7, is EAGVTQSPTHLIKTRGQQATLRCSPISGHTSVYWYQQALGLGLQFLLWYDEGEERNRGNFPPRFSGRQFPNYSSELNVNALELEDSALYLCASSPTDILSSYEQYFGPGTRLTVT.

V gene TRBV5-1 combines with J gene TRBJ1-6; D gene uncertain. Germline CDR1 SGHRS, CDR2 YFSETQ. With 0 bases removed from V and 8 bases from J, the gap between germline ends came to 9 bases. This CDR3 is 14 amino acids long. CDR3: CASSLVRQDSPLHF. As DNA, the CDR3 is TGCGCCAGCAGCTTGGTACGGCAAGATTCACCCCTCCACTTT.

The chain has TRBV21-1 and TRBJ2-7; the table names TRBD2, a call not compared with the DNA. TRBV21-1 is a documented pseudogene. CDR3 length: 14 residues. The CDR3 nucleotides are TGTGCCAGCAGCAAGGGTCGGGACTCCTACGAGCAGTACTTC. Translating gives CASSKGRDSYEQYF.

J is TRBJ1-4 and V is TRBV5-1, with D uncertain. Germline CDR1 is SGHRS and CDR2 is YFSETQ. Trimming took 1 base from V and 7 from J, leaving 14 bases between them. The CDR3 runs to 15 residues. CDR3 residues: CASSLFGESAEKLFF. The CDR3 DNA reads as TGCGCCAGCAGCTTGTTCGGAGAGTCAGCTGAAAAACTGTTTTTT.

As regards this clone: A far larger clone is a single base away, which makes a read error likely. The V and J genes are TRBV7-9 and TRBJ2-6; 7 positions agree with TRBD1. CDR1 is SEHNR and CDR2 is FQNEAQ in the germline V gene (reference sequence). This CDR3 is 16 amino acids long. This chain's CDR3 is CASSQEQGSGANVPTF. The DNA for the CDR3 is TGCGCCAGCAGCCAGGAACAGGGGTCTGGGGCCAACGTCCCGACTTTC.